These 8 T cell receptor beta chains came from one sample sequenced in a study of cytomegalovirus exposure and HLA in healthy donors. TCRdb keeps only in-frame clones here, not all; method: immunoSEQ multiplex PCR. The table lists 180,000 or so clones, approximately 86% of them singletons. The sequenced material came from PBMCs. The receptor source for this set is a man aged 25-45 years in good health and CMV-seropositive.

This chain uses TRBV9 with TRBJ1-1; no clear D gene. CDR1 and CDR2 (germline): SGDLS, YYNGEE. V was shortened by 0 bases and J by 4 bases, with 10 bases between the two germline ends. The CDR3 has 14 amino acids. This chain's CDR3 is CASSVVIGPTEAFF. The DNA for the CDR3 is TGTGCCAGCAGCGTAGTGATTGGACCCACTGAAGCTTTCTTT.

This clone occurred a few times. The gene calls are TRBV4-2 and TRBJ1-1; 9 bases map to TRBD1. The germline CDR1 and CDR2 sequences are LGHNA and YNFKEQ. There are 15 residues in the CDR3. V lost 3 bases and J lost 0; bases outside the gene matches: 2. This CDR3 reads CASSQGQGLNTEAFF. The CDR3 DNA reads as TGTGCCAGCAGCCAGGGACAGGGCCTGAACACTGAAGCTTTCTTT.

DNA for the CDR3: TGTGCCAGCAGCTCGATCAGGGAAACAGATACGCAGTATTTT. Translating it yields CASSSIRETDTQYF. The chain couples TRBV7-6 to TRBJ2-3; D may be TRBD1 (5 bases). The length of the CDR3 is 14 residues. From germline, CDR1 is SGHVS and CDR2 FNYEAQ. The V and J ends lost 4 bases and 3 bases respectively, with 11 bases between them.

The chain recombines TRBV14 with TRBJ2-4, with D possibly matching TRBD1 (6 bases). Per the germline V gene, CDR1 is SGHDN and CDR2 is FVKESK. This CDR3 is 16 amino acids long. Trimming shortened V by 1 base and J by 1 base, and 11 bases separated the two germline ends. The CDR3 nucleotides are TGTGCCAGCAGCCAAGCGCAGGGGAAGGCCAAAAACATTCAGTACTTC. Residues: CASSQAQGKAKNIQYF.

The chain couples TRBV19 to TRBJ1-5; the D gene is possibly TRBD1 (6 bases). The CDR3 sequence is 13 residues long. The germline V gene encodes CDR1 LNHDA and CDR2 SQIVND (reference sequence). Trimming shortened V by 7 bases and J by 5 bases, and 12 bases separated the two germline ends. DNA of the CDR3: TGTGCCAGTAACGCTGGGGGCGATCAGCCCCAGCATTTT. Amino acid sequence: CASNAGGDQPQHF.

V usage is TRBV7-9 and J usage is TRBJ1-2, with 7 bases identical to TRBD1. V was clipped by 0 bases and J by 8 bases; unmatched bases: 6. The CDR3 covers 14 residues. Germline assignment: CDR1 SEHNR and CDR2 FQNEAQ (reference sequence). CDR3: CASSLASTGIGYTF. The DNA of the CDR3 is TGTGCCAGCAGCTTAGCTTCGACAGGGATCGGCTACACCTTC.

V is TRBV5-1 and J is TRBJ2-4; 9 positions match TRBD2. This CDR3 has 17 amino acids. Germline V gene lookup returns CDR1 SGHRS and CDR2 YFSETQ. J was trimmed by 8 bases and V by 0 bases; bases with no gene match: 12. The CDR3 loop is CASSLAIAGVEGDIQYF. The CDR3, as DNA: TGCGCCAGCAGCTTGGCAATAGCGGGAGTCGAAGGAGACATTCAGTACTTC.

The rearrangement uses TRBV7-3 and TRBJ2-6, with TRBD1 matching 9 bases. CDR1 is SGHTA and CDR2 is FQGTGA in the germline V gene. Trimming at V came to 5 bases and at J to 0 bases, leaving 8 bases not matched to a gene. This CDR3 has 18 residues. As DNA, the CDR3 is TGTGCCAGCAGCCCCTGGACAGGGGTCCTCTCTGGGGCCAACGTCCTGACTTTC. Its protein product is CASSPWTGVLSGANVLTF.